This T cell receptor beta chain was found in a study of blood T cell repertoires in COVID-19. Background on the study: COVID-19 samples collected from the United States, Italy and Spain covered acute and convalescent phases. Sources were T cells, B-cell-depleted T cells, or PBMCs; the material itself was cDNA or gDNA.

In the original analysis: From reference gene primer amplification, estimates of nucleated cell counts were derived. This table comes from immunoSEQ multiplex PCR, and its TCRdb copy is limited to in-frame clones, with some not included. The V and J calls and clone size were taken over from that table, and D and trimming were inferred from the DNA. There are about 140,000 clones in the sample; 80% to 85% occur only once, and around 8.6% lies in the top ten. CDR3 length equals 14 residues. Germline CDR1 and CDR2: SNHLY and FYNNEI. V was trimmed by 2 bases and J by 2 bases, leaving 9 bases between them.

The rearrangement uses TRBV2 and TRBJ1-1; D not certain. The TCR was taken from a human donor in a cohort sampled during active COVID-19. Material: peripheral blood. The CDR3 spells CASSERGSNTEAFF. The CDR3 nucleotides are TGTGCCAGCAGTGAAAGAGGGAGCAACACTGAAGCTTTCTTT. Using reference TRBV2 and TRBJ1-1 for the parts outside the CDR3, the full variable domain is EPEVTQTPSHQVTQMGQEVILRCVPISNHLYFYWYRQILGQKVEFLVSFYNNEISEKSEIFDDQFSVERPDGSNFTLKIRSTKLEDSAMYFCASSERGSNTEAFFGQGTRLTVV.